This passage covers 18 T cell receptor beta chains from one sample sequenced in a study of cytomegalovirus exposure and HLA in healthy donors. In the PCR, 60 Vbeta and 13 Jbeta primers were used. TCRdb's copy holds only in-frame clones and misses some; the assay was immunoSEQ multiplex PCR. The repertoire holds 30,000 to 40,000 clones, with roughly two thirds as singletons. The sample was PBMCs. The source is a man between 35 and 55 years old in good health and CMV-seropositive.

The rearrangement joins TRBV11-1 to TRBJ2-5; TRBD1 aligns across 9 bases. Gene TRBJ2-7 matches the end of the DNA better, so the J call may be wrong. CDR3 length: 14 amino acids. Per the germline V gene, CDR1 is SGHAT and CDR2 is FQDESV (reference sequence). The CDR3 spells CASSSRDRDYEQYF. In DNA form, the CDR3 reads TGTGCCAGCAGCTCCCGGGACAGGGACTACGAGCAGTACTTC.

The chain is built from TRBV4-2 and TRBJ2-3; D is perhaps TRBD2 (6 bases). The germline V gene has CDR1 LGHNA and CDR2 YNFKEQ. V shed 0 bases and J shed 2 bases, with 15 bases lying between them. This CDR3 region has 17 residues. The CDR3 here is CASSQDKKAGSTDTQYF. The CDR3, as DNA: TGTGCCAGCAGCCAAGACAAAAAAGCGGGTTCCACAGATACGCAGTATTTT.

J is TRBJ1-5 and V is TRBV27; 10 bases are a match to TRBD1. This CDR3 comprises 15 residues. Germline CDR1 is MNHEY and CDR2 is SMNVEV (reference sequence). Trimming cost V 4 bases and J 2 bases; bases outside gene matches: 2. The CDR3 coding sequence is TGTGCCAGCAGTTGGGACAGGGGCGGCAATCAGCCCCAGCATTTT. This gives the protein CASSWDRGGNQPQHF.

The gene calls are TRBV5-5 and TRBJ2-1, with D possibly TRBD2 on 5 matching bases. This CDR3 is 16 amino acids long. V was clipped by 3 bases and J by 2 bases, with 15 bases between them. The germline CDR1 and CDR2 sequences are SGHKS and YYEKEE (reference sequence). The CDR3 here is CASSSREGRTYNEQFF. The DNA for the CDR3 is TGTGCCAGCAGCTCCCGTGAGGGAAGGACCTACAATGAGCAGTTCTTC. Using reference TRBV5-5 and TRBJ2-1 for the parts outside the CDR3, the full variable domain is DAGVTQSPTHLIKTRGQQVTLRCSPISGHKSVSWYQQVLGQGPQFIFQYYEKEERGRGNFPDRFSARQFPNYSSELNVNALLLGDSALYLCASSSREGRTYNEQFFGPGTRLTVL.

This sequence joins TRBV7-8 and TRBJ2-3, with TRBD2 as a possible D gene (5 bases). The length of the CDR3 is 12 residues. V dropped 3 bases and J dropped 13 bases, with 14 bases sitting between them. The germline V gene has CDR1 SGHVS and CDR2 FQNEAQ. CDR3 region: CASSFPSSPKYF. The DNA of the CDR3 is TGTGCCAGCAGCTTTCCTAGCTCCCCCAAGTATTTT.

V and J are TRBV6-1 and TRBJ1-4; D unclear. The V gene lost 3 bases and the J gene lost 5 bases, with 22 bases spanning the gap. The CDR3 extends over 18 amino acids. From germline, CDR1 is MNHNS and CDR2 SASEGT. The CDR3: CASSDCPSLLVDNEKLFF. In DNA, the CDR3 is TGTGCCAGCAGTGACTGTCCAAGTCTCCTAGTCGACAATGAAAAACTGTTTTTT.

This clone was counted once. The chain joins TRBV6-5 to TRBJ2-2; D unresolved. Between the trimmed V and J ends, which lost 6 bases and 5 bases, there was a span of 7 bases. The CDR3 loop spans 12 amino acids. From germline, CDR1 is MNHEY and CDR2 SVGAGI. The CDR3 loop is CASSLRTGELFF. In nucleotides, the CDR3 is TGTGCCAGCAGCCTTCGTACCGGGGAGCTGTTTTTT.

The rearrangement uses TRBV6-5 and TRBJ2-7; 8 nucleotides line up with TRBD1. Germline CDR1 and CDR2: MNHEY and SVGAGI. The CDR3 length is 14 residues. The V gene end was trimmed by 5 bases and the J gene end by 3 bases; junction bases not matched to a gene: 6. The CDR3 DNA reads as TGTGCCAGCAGTATAACAGGGGGGCACTACGAGCAGTACTTC. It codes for CASSITGGHYEQYF.

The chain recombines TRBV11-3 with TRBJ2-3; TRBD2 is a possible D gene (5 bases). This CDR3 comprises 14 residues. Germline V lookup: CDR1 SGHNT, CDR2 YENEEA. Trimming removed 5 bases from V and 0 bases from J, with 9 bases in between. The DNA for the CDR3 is TGTGCCAGCAGCGAGCGGCTGAGCACAGATACGCAGTATTTT. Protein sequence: CASSERLSTDTQYF.

CDR3 DNA sequence: TGTGCCAGCAGTTCTACAGTCGTCTACGAGCAGTACTTC. It specifies CASSSTVVYEQYF. This sequence joins TRBV27 and TRBJ2-7; D ambiguous. The CDR3 length is 13 residues. Trimming took off 4 bases at V and 3 bases at J, with 10 bases between the two ends. The germline V gene has CDR1 MNHEY and CDR2 SMNVEV (reference sequence).

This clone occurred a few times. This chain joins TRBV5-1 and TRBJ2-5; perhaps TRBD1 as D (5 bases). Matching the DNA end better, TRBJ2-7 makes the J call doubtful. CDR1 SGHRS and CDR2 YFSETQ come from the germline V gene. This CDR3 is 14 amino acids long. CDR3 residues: CASSLGATTYEQYF. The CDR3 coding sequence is TGCGCCAGCAGCTTAGGGGCAACAACCTACGAGCAGTACTTC.

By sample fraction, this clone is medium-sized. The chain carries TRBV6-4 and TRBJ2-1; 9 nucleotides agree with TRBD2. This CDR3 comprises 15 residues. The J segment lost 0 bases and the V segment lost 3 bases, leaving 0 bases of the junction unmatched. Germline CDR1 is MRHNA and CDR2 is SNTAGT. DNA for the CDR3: TGTGCCAGCAGTGAGCGGGGGGGCTCCTACAATGAGCAGTTCTTC. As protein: CASSERGGSYNEQFF.

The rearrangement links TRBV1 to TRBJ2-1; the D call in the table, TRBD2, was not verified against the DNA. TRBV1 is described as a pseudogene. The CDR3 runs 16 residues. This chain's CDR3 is CTSSQDESGFPNEQFF. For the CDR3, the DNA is TGCACCAGCAGCCAAGATGAGAGCGGTTTCCCCAATGAGCAGTTCTTC.

DNA of the CDR3: TGTGCCAAAAAAGGGACTAGCGGCGAAGATACGCAGTATTTT. Its protein is CAKKGTSGEDTQYF. The rearrangement uses TRBV6-5 and TRBJ2-3, with 11 bases matching TRBD2. V was pared by 10 bases and J by 5 bases, with 8 bases of the junction left unmatched. Germline lookup yields CDR1 MNHEY and CDR2 SVGAGI. CDR3 length: 14 amino acids.

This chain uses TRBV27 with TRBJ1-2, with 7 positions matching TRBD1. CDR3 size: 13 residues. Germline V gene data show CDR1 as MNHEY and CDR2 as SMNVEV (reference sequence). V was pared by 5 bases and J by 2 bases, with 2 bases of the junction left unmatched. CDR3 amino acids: CASSIQGNYGYTF. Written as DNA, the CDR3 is TGTGCCAGCAGTATACAGGGGAACTATGGCTACACCTTC.

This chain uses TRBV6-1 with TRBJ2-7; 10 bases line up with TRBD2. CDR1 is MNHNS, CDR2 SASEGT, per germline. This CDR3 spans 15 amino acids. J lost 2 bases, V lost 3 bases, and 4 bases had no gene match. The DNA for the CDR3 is TGTGCCAGCAGTGAGTACAGCGGGGGGGCCTACGAGCAGTACTTC. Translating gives CASSEYSGGAYEQYF.

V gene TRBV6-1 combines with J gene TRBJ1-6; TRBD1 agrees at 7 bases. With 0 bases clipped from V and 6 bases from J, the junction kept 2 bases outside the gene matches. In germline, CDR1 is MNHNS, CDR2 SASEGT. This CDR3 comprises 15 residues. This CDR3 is CASSEAPGGNSPLHF. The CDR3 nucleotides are TGTGCCAGCAGTGAAGCGCCAGGGGGTAATTCACCCCTCCACTTT.

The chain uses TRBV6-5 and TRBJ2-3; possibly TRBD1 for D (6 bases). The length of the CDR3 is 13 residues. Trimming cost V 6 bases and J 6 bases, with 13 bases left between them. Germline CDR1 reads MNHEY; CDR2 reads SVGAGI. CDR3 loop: CASRKTGSDTQYF. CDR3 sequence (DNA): TGTGCCAGCAGAAAAACAGGGTCGGATACGCAGTATTTT.